The T cell receptor (beta chain) described here comes from a study of human T cells and chemical hapten exposure. This clonotype was recorded at least ten times. The antigen is undetermined. TCRdb re-called the RACE reads through MiXCR, storing one row per CDR3 protein. This sample has approximately 87,000 distinct CDR3 sequences, with about an eighth found just once. The time point here: patch test 2, 6 weeks after DPC sensitization. Treatment reported: therapeutic diphenylcyclopropenone sensitization with weekly scalp DPC. Study-wide results and limits: PT1 expanded TCR numbers tracked positively with patch test score.

The sequence was collected from a woman aged 40 to 50 with alopecia areata. Some clones in this sample may be carry-over from other donors' samples. The specimen was whole blood, collected in connection with sensitization to the hapten diphenylcyclopropenone (DPC).

CDR3 amino acids: CASSEAPENEQYF. As DNA, the CDR3 is TGTGCCAGCAGTGAAGCGCCGGAGAACGAGCAGTACTTC. J is TRBJ2-7 and V is TRBV6-1; D call uncertain. V was pared by 0 bases and J by 5 bases, with 8 bases between. CDR1 is MNHNS, CDR2 SASEGT, per germline. The CDR3 is 13 amino acids.